The rows below give T cell receptor beta chains drawn from one sample of a study of blood T cells in healthy people across ages. TCRdb itself ran the 5' RACE reads through MiXCR, one entry per CDR3 protein. The table records under 1,000,000 distinct CDR3 sequences, 46% of them present only once. Specimen: blood. All receptors derive from an older man in good health. Both conserved end residues are part of each CDR3.

J gene	V gene	CDR3 protein
TRBJ2-3	TRBV9	CASSVRTSTDTQYF
TRBJ2-7	TRBV21-1	CASSKLGRDRGRFYEQYF
TRBJ2-3	TRBV27	CASSSPSGSGTDTQYF
TRBJ2-5	TRBV28	CASSFIASDKETQYF
TRBJ2-3	TRBV7-9	CASSTYRVRTDTQYF
TRBJ2-7	TRBV29-1	CSVALALIEQYF
TRBJ2-7	TRBV5-8	CASSLASGRHEQYF
TRBJ2-3	TRBV5-6	CASSLTSGRAVDTQYF
TRBJ2-2	TRBV28	CASSPYTLTGVETGELFF
TRBJ2-3	TRBV18	CASSDGRGSTDTQSF
TRBJ2-1	TRBV2	CASSEWFSNEQFF
TRBJ2-7	TRBV28	CASSSGDAPSYEQYF
TRBJ2-1	TRBV28	CASSLPLLAGEYNEQFF
TRBJ2-2	TRBV24-1	CATSDLPRGELFF
TRBJ2-3	TRBV11-2	CASSGTWTDTQYF
TRBJ2-2	TRBV11-3	CASRSWSGTSGTPNTGELFF
TRBJ1-2	TRBV29-1	CSAGTENGYTF
TRBJ1-6	TRBV12-3/TRBV12-4	CASSFGAEGSPLHF
TRBJ1-4	TRBV19	CASTIYSGGNEKLFF
TRBJ2-1	TRBV4-3	CASSQDGALGGQFF
TRBJ2-5	TRBV7-2	CASSLVGSGSVQETQYF
TRBJ2-7	TRBV27	CASSPGGLPYEQYF
TRBJ2-3	TRBV7-2	CASSLRPMGLAGDPDTQYF
TRBJ2-1	TRBV24-1	CATSDPGTGAENEQFF
TRBJ2-1	TRBV7-2	CASSQPGLAGGHEQFF
TRBJ2-7	TRBV4-1	CASSQSTIGSFYEQYF
TRBJ2-1	TRBV20-1	CSASLPGSGRVEGEQFF
TRBJ1-1	TRBV11-3	CASSLQGRSGTEAFF
TRBJ2-1	TRBV7-9	CASSPPTQNEQFF
TRBJ2-4	TRBV20-1	CSAHKLTDTQAKNIQYF
TRBJ2-1	TRBV6-2/TRBV6-3	CASSYGRFSGSYNEQFF
TRBJ2-7	TRBV6-5	CASTPQGGQSYEQYF
NA	TRBV7-2	CASSLIRGNEQYF
TRBJ2-3	TRBV20-1	CSARLAEPTDTQYF
NA	TRBV7-2	CASSLIRTNGRGETQYF
TRBJ2-1	TRBV20-1	CSARTSLYNEQFF
TRBJ2-2	TRBV20-1	CSAKPSTSGRAGELFF
TRBJ2-7	TRBV5-6	CASSLVITGDDEQYF
TRBJ2-3	TRBV9	CASSVGNGHTDTQYF
TRBJ2-7	TRBV20-1	CSASTGDHTYEQYF
TRBJ2-3	TRBV7-2	CASSLETSTQYF
TRBJ2-7	TRBV10-3	CASLDSPSSHEQYF
NA	TRBV6-1	CASGRDYYEQYF
TRBJ2-3	TRBV7-2	CASSLAKRLAGGPDTDTQYF
TRBJ2-3	TRBV20-1	CSARESRRGTDTQYF
TRBJ2-7	TRBV7-2	CASSLASLASDNEQYF
TRBJ2-3	TRBV12-3/TRBV12-4	CASRLLADTQYF
TRBJ2-3	TRBV4-3	CASSIGLARTDTQYF
TRBJ2-5	TRBV5-6	CASSLPPAGGRETQYF
TRBJ1-4	TRBV7-2	CASRAEEQGPTGKLFF
TRBJ2-1	TRBV10-3	CAISGLYTLGGEATYNEQFF
TRBJ2-1	TRBV7-9	CASSVAVSVTEQFF
TRBJ2-7	TRBV7-6	CASSLAVVSEQYF
TRBJ2-1	TRBV5-6	CASSLVATNSYNEQFF
TRBJ2-6	TRBV4-2	CASSQGALVPGANVLTF
TRBJ1-1	TRBV4-2	CATRKGQEAFF